What follows is one T cell receptor (beta chain) and its context. Its antigen is undetermined. This sample was taken from a study of vaccination and CD4 T cells after COVID-19. Whole-study context: Median time from COVID diagnosis to post-COVID sampling was about 14 weeks (35 to 161). Study-level results: Relatively few convalescent patients and no early post-infection timepoints were analyzed.

Treatment noted: approximately nine-day PBMC culture with coronavirus spike peptide pools or control peptides (ViraFEST assay). With peptide pools, ViraFEST first expanded antigen-specific T cells and afterwards sequenced their TCRs. Sequencing of the DNA from cultured CD4+ T cells was carried out with the Oncomine TCR Beta short-read assay. Extraction of genomic DNA was performed on cultured CD4+ T cells. Via MiXCR, TCRdb re-called the PCR reads, giving one row per CDR3 protein. The sample carries roughly 28,000 distinct CDR3 sequences, under 75% recorded once. The germline gives CDR1 DFQATT, CDR2 SNEGSKA (reference sequence). The CDR3 is 12 amino acids. V lost 6 bases and J lost 5, with 13 bases in between.

The sequence was obtained from a human donor who received a COVID-19 vaccine. Here the sequenced sample was CD4+ T cells from blood, cultured in vitro, taken after SARS-CoV-2 vaccination. The V call is TRBV20-1, the J call TRBJ1-1, with D possibly being TRBD1 (6 bases). The CDR3 DNA reads TGCAGTGCCATTAGGGGGGCGACTGAAGCTTTCTTT. Protein: CSAIRGATEAFF.